This record looks at one T cell receptor (beta chain) sequence and its context. This sample stems from a study of control samples from healthy donors and cancer patients. The CDR3 is 14 residues long. V lost 7 bases, J lost 5 bases, and 7 bases stayed unmatched. Looked up from germline, CDR1 is ENHRY and CDR2 is SYGVKD. Repertoires were generated with immunoSEQ multiplex PCR, while TCRdb's copy carries only in-frame clones and drops some. The sample records about 73,000 clones, about 93% being singletons. This sequence joins TRBV10-3 and TRBJ2-2; TRBD1 matches 7 bases. The sample was blood. The origin of this receptor is a woman aged 40 to 55 in good health. CDR3 DNA sequence: TGTGCCATCAAGTCAGGGGGTATAACCGGGGAGCTGTTTTTT. The encoded protein is CAIKSGGITGELFF.